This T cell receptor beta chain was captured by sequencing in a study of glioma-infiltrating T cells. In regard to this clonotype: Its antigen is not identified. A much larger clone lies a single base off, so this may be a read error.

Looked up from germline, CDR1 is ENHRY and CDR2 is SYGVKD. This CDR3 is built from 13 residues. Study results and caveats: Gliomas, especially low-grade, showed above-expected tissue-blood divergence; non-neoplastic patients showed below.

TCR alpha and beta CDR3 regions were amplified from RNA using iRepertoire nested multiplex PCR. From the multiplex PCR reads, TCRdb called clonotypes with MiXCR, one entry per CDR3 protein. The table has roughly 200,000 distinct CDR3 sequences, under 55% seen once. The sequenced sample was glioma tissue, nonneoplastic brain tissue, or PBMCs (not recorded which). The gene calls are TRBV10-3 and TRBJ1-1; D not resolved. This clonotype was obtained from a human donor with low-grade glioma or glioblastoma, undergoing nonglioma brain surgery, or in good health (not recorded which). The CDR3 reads CDSMTEMNTEAFF. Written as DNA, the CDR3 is TGTGACTCCATGACCGAAATGAACACTGAAGCTTTCTTT.